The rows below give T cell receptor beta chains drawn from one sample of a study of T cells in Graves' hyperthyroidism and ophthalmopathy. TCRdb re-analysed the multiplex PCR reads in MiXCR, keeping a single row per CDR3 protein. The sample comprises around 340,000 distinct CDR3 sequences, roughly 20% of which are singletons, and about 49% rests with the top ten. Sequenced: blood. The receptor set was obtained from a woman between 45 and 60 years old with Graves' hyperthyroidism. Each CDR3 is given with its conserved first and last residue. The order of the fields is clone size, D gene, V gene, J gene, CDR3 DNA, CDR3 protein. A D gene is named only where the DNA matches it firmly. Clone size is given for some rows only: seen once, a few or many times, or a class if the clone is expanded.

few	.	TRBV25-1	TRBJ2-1	TGTGCCAGCAGTGTCGCGGGAATGTACAATGAGCAGTTCTTC	CASSVAGMYNEQFF
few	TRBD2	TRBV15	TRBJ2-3	TGTGCCACCAGCAAACATAGCGGGAGCCGCACGAATACGCAGTATTTT	CATSKHSGSRTNTQYF
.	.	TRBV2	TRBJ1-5	TGTGCCAGCAGCGGGGGAACTACGAATCAGCCCCAGCATTTT	CASSGGTTNQPQHF
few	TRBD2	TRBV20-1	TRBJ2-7	TGCAGTGCTAGAGGGACTAGCGGGAACAACGAGCAGTACTTC	CSARGTSGNNEQYF
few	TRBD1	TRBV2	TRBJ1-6	TGTGCCAGCACTTCCGGGACAGGGACTTCACCCCTCCACTTT	CASTSGTGTSPLHF
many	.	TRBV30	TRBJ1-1	TGTGCCTGGAGGATGTGGAAGTCGAACACTGAAGCTTTCTTT	CAWRMWKSNTEAFF
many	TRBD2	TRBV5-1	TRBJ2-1	TGCGCCAGCAGCTTGCCCGGGACTAGCGGGACCCGCTCCTACAATGAGCAGTTCTTC	CASSLPGTSGTRSYNEQFF
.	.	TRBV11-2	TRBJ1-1	TGTGCCAGCAGCTTAGCGTGGGACGGGTTTAACACTGAAGCTTTCTTT	CASSLAWDGFNTEAFF
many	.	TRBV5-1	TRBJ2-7	TGCGCCAGCAGCCTGACAGAAACCACCTACGAGCAGTACTTC	CASSLTETTYEQYF
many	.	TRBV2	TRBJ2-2	TGTGCCAGCAGCGGGGCAGCGAGCACCGGGGAGCTGTTTTTT	CASSGAASTGELFF
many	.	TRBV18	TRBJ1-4	TGTGCCAGCTCACCCACCCGGACAGCTTATGAAAAACTGTTTTTT	CASSPTRTAYEKLFF
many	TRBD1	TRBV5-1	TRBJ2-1	TGCGCCAGCAGCTTGGGACAGGGGATATTAATCGATGAGCAGTTCTTC	CASSLGQGILIDEQFF
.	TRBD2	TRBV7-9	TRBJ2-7	TGTGCCAGCAGCTCCGCTAGCGGGTTCTCCTACGAGCAGTACTTC	CASSSASGFSYEQYF
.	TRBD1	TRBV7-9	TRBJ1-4	TGTGCCAGCAGCCCAACGACAGGGGGTAATGAAAAACTGTTTTTT	CASSPTTGGNEKLFF
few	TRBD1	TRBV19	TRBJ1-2	TGTGCCAGCCAAAGGAGCGGGACAGCCCCCGCCCGGGGCTATGGCTACACCTTC	CASQRSGTAPARGYGYTF
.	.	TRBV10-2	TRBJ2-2	TGCGCCAGCAGTGGCATAGGACCCTCGGCCGGGGAGCTGGTTTTT	CASSGIGPSAGELVF
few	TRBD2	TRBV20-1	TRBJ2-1	TGCAGTGCCCCACCCGGACTAGCGGGGGCGGGGAATGAGCAGTTCTTC	CSAPPGLAGAGNEQFF